The present T cell receptor beta chain was sequenced within a study of T cell responses to AZD1222 COVID-19 vaccine (dated by TCRdb to the early 2020s). For context, the study as a whole: TCR sequencing was performed for 230 to 250 trial participants, of whom some 200 were given two doses of AZD1222 and some 26 were given two doses of MenACWY control vaccine. Trial participants were enrolled by age into 18-55, 56-69 and 70-plus year subgroups, with approximately 150, 28 and 58 TCR-sequenced participants respectively.

A note on this clone: Its antigen is unknown. No much larger clone is present one base from it, and per-base qualities are unavailable.

The CDR3 regions of human TCRbeta chains were analyzed by immunosequencing. As for how the authors treated the data: TCRs in the repertoires were compared against a reference library of SARS-CoV-2-specific TCRs that had been generated with the MIRA antigen-specificity platform. Breadth was defined as the fraction of unique TCRs that were SARS-CoV-2-associated, and depth was defined as the fraction of total T cells that were SARS-CoV-2-associated. Each spike-specific TCR was assigned to its reactive spike region and to a CD4 or CD8 class using the MIRA data. Log10-transformed breadth and depth values were compared by one-way ANOVA with Sidak's multiple comparisons tests. TCRdb limited this immuneACCESS table to in-frame rearrangements with V and J called. A share of clones is missing; checked studies link under half to unresolved V genes, and the rest is unexplained. V, J and clone size were drawn from that table, and D and trimming were deduced from the DNA. In all, the sample holds roughly 150,000 clones, and 85% to 90% of those were seen once. Approximately 1.8% of the sample is in the top ten clones.

The paper's findings and limits, for the study overall: The 56-69-year group was small, and its depth increase did not reach significance, likely because of low power. The vaccine-associated CD4 TCRs covered the entire spike protein, and the dominant responses fell in regions 160-218 and 743-854. Reportedly, almost half of the unique spike-specific TCRs recognized epitopes lying outside the regions that are mutated in the B.1.351 and B.1.1.7 variants. A significant rise in spike-specific TCR breadth and depth was observed after two AZD1222 doses relative to day 0 and relative to MenACWY recipients. Conclusions about previously exposed vaccinees are limited, since just five or six AZD1222 recipients were seropositive for SARS-CoV-2 at baseline. Because no day 14 peak-response samples were available, repertoires were characterized only after the peak T cell response. Most participants were white British and females outnumbered males, and the authors suggested that clonal diversity may have been underestimated.

The time point label on this specimen signifies: about 28 days (+/-7) after the second vaccine dose. AZD1222 recipients whose second dose came at about 4 weeks and those whose second dose came at about 12 weeks were combined into one group, since spike-specific TCR depth and breadth did not differ between the two schedules. Vaccinee samples were obtained from the UK trials COV001 and COV002, which included a single-blind randomized controlled phase 2/3 trial of AZD1222 (ChAdOx1 nCoV-19) in healthy adults. For TCRbeta chain sequencing, PBMC samples from trial participants were taken at day 0 and at day 28 after the second dose. The TCR sequence derives from an adult who received the AZD1222 COVID-19 vaccine. The sequenced sample was peripheral blood, obtained 28 days after the second AZD1222 dose.

The nucleotide sequence is TGTGCCAGCAGCTTAGCGGGACTAGCGGGAGTGGATACGCAGTATTTT. The resulting protein is CASSLAGLAGVDTQYF. The rearranged chain carries TRBV7-2 and TRBJ2-3; the junction holds 14 bases that match TRBD2. The germline V gene encodes CDR1 SGHTA and CDR2 FQGNSA. At the junction V is shortened by 0 bases and J by 6 bases; bases outside the gene matches: 2. The CDR3 numbers 16 residues from cysteine through phenylalanine. CDR3 DNA is the only sequence kept; it has 48 bases, read in frame from the first base.